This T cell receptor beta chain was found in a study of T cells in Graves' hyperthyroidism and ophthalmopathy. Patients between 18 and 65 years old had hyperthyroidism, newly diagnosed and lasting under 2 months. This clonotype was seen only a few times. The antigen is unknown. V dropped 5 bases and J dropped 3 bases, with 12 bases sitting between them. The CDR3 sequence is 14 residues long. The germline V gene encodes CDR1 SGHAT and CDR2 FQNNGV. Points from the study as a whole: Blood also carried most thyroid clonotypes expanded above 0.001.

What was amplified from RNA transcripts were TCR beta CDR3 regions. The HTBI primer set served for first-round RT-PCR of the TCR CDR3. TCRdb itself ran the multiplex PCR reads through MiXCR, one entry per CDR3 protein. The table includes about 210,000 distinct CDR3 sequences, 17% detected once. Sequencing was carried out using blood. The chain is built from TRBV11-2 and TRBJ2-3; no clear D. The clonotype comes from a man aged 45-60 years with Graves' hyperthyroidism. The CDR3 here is CASSPPWDTDTQYF. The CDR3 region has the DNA TGTGCCAGCAGCCCTCCGTGGGATACAGATACGCAGTATTTT. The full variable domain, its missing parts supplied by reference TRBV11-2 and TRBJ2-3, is EAGVAQSPRYKIIEKRQSVAFWCNPISGHATLYWYQQILGQGPKLLIQFQNNGVVDDSQLPKDRFSAERLKGVDSTLKIQPAKLEDSAVYLCASSPPWDTDTQYFGPGTRLTVL.